A single TCR beta chain is shown here with its context. Its antigen is undetermined. The authors reverse transcribed all of the isolated RNA, so sequencing captured expressed TCRB transcripts. Assay: immunoSEQ multiplex PCR; the TCRdb copy retains only in-frame clones and omits some. Of about 410,000 clones in the sample, roughly 13% are singletons; the top ten hold approximately 0.035%. From germline, CDR1 is SQVTM and CDR2 ANQGSEA. The length of the CDR3 is 13 residues. J gave up 4 bases and V 6 bases, and 6 bases lay outside the gene matches. The sample belongs to a study of beta chain features in type 1 diabetes. The study, taken as a whole, reports: Cells carrying high TCR expression could end up over-represented when cDNA is sequenced.

The V and J genes are TRBV29-1 and TRBJ1-3, with TRBD1 matching 7 bases. The sequencing input was naive CD4+ T cells from blood. This sequence originates from a man aged 30 to 45 in good health. This CDR3 is CSVEDRTGNTIYF. CDR3 nucleotides: TGCAGCGTCGAGGACAGGACGGGAAACACCATATATTTT.